The 29 T cell receptor beta chains in this list originate from one sample, sequenced in a study of CD8+ T cells in alopecia areata. Extracted RNA was reverse transcribed into cDNA, the sequencing template. The table came from immunoSEQ multiplex PCR; TCRdb's copy has only in-frame clones and leaves some out. The sample carries 110,000 to 150,000 clones, 58% recorded once. The sample here was CD4+ T cells sorted from blood, taken at week 0. The origin of the receptors is a human donor with alopecia areata.

The chain has TRBV9 and TRBJ1-1; D may be TRBD1 (6 bases). The CDR3 sequence is 14 residues long. Trimming took off 0 bases at V and 4 bases at J, with 10 bases between the two ends. Germline-derived CDR1 and CDR2 are SGDLS and YYNGEE. The CDR3 bases are TGTGCCAGCAGCGTAGGAACAGGGCCCACTGAAGCTTTCTTT. Its translation: CASSVGTGPTEAFF.

This clone was seen a few times. The chain carries TRBV23-1 and TRBJ2-7, with D unresolved. TRBV23-1 is treated as an ORF (open reading frame) with a function not yet certain. Trimming removed 5 bases at V and 2 bases at J, with 16 bases between. The CDR3 length is 15 residues. The DNA for the CDR3 is TGCGCCAGCAGTACACCCGAAGAGTCTCCCTACGAGCAGTACTTC. It codes for CASSTPEESPYEQYF.

The chain is built from TRBV23-1 and TRBJ1-6; D unresolved. TRBV23-1 is assigned to the ORF class and has an uncertain function. Trimming cost V 2 bases and J 10 bases, with 24 bases left between them. CDR3 size: 18 residues. CDR3 in DNA: TGCGCCAGCAGTCAAGGGGATGGATCGGGATACAATCACTCACCCCTCCACTTT. It specifies CASSQGDGSGYNHSPLHF.

The chain uses TRBV19 and TRBJ2-5, with TRBD1 matching 7 bases. The CDR3 extends over 13 amino acids. Germline values: CDR1 LNHDA, CDR2 SQIVND (reference sequence). Trimming removed 8 bases from V and 2 bases from J; junction bases left unmatched: 5. CDR3 in amino acids: CASSVRGQETQYF. Written as DNA, the CDR3 is TGTGCCAGTTCCGTCAGGGGGCAAGAGACCCAGTACTTC.

The CDR3 protein is CASGSLKTGDTEAFF. CDR3 DNA sequence: TGTGCTAGTGGTTCCCTAAAAACAGGGGACACTGAAGCTTTCTTT. The chain recombines TRBV12-5 with TRBJ1-1; the match to TRBD1 covers 7 bases. Per the germline V gene, CDR1 is LGHNT and CDR2 is FRNRAP. The CDR3 consists of 15 residues. The ends lost 4 bases at V and 3 bases at J; junction bases unmatched: 8.

This clone was seen just once. CDR3 nucleotide sequence: TGCGCCAGCAGCCAAGATGGGCGAGAGACCCAGTACTTC. Protein product: CASSQDGRETQYF. The rearrangement uses TRBV4-1 and TRBJ2-5; D not certain. Germline values: CDR1 MGHRA, CDR2 YSYEKL. CDR3 size: 13 residues. V lost 0 bases and J lost 4, with 6 bases in between.

This clone turned up a few times. This chain connects TRBV6-5 to TRBJ1-1; D not resolved. The CDR3 sequence is 16 residues long. V lost 2 bases to trimming and J lost 3 bases, with 16 bases between them. CDR1 and CDR2 (germline): MNHEY, SVGAGI. The CDR3 region is CASSYVAGSSDTEAFF. CDR3 DNA: TGTGCCAGCAGTTACGTGGCCGGTTCTTCGGACACTGAAGCTTTCTTT.

This sequence joins TRBV28 and TRBJ2-3, with 9 bases matching TRBD1. The CDR3 totals 18 residues. CDR1 is MDHEN and CDR2 is SYDVKM in the germline V gene. With 5 bases clipped from V and 1 base from J, the junction kept 13 bases outside the gene matches. Here the CDR3 DNA reads TGTGCCAGCAGTCCCCCGGCCGGGACAGGGATGGGCACAGATACGCAGTATTTT. Translating gives CASSPPAGTGMGTDTQYF.

The CDR3 spells CASSLVRSTGELFF. The CDR3, as DNA: TGTGCCAGCAGCTTAGTTCGTAGCACCGGGGAGCTGTTTTTT. The chain recombines TRBV7-2 with TRBJ2-2; no clear D. CDR1 is SGHTA, CDR2 FQGNSA, per germline. The CDR3 is 14 amino acids. V was trimmed by 1 base and J by 4 bases, leaving 7 bases between them.

The chain joins TRBV10-3 to TRBJ1-2, with a tentative D call TRBD1 (5 bases). The CDR3 runs 13 residues. Trimming took off 3 bases at V and 8 bases at J, with 13 bases between the two ends. Per the germline V gene, CDR1 is ENHRY and CDR2 is SYGVKD. CDR3 nucleotide sequence: TGTGCCATCAGTGATATGAGCAGGGAAGGCTACACCTTC. It codes for CAISDMSREGYTF.

This sequence joins TRBV7-9 and TRBJ2-3, with D uncertain. The CDR3 has 14 amino acids. Germline V gives CDR1 SEHNR, CDR2 FQNEAQ (reference sequence). The V and J ends lost 3 bases and 0 bases respectively, with 7 bases between them. This CDR3 is CASSLSESTDTQYF. DNA of the CDR3: TGTGCCAGCAGCTTGTCGGAGAGCACAGATACGCAGTATTTT.

This clone was seen a single time. The chain uses TRBV29-1 and TRBJ1-1, with TRBD1 as a possible D gene (5 bases). The germline V gene has CDR1 SQVTM and CDR2 ANQGSEA. V gave up 8 bases and J gave up 4 bases, with 14 bases separating them. The CDR3 totals 12 residues. DNA of the CDR3: TGCAGCTCGCGCACAGGAGTCACTGAAGCTTTCTTT. Encoded protein: CSSRTGVTEAFF.

The J gene is TRBJ1-2, the V gene TRBV30; 11 bases fit TRBD1. J lost 3 bases, V lost 3 bases, and 9 bases had no gene match. The CDR3 sequence is 16 residues long. Germline-derived CDR1 and CDR2 are GTSNPN and SVGIG (reference sequence). The CDR3 DNA reads TGTGCCTGGAGGAGGACAGGGGGCCTCTTTTACTATGGCTACACCTTC. The encoded protein is CAWRRTGGLFYYGYTF.

The chain links TRBV4-2 to TRBJ1-4; D ambiguous. The CDR3 runs 14 residues. From germline, CDR1 is LGHNA and CDR2 YNFKEQ. Trimming took 4 bases from V and 4 from J, leaving 10 bases between them. The DNA of the CDR3 is TGTGCCAGCAGCCTGTGGGTCGGTAATGAAAAACTGTTTTTT. Translation: CASSLWVGNEKLFF.

This rearrangement joins TRBV28 to TRBJ2-3; D is unclear. Germline CDR1 MDHEN, CDR2 SYDVKM. V lost 6 bases and J 4 bases, leaving 8 bases between the germline ends. The CDR3 consists of 12 residues. CDR3 DNA sequence: TGTGCCAGCAGCCTCCCTCCAGATACGCAGTATTTT. The encoded protein is CASSLPPDTQYF.

The chain has TRBV27 and TRBJ1-3; the match to TRBD1 covers 8 bases. After removal of 5 bases from V and 2 bases from J, the junction contained 5 bases not matched to a gene. This CDR3 region has 15 residues. Germline loops: CDR1 MNHEY, CDR2 SMNVEV (reference sequence). CDR3 sequence reads: CASSEQGGTGNTIYF. CDR3 nucleotide sequence: TGTGCCAGCAGTGAACAGGGGGGAACTGGAAACACCATATATTTT.

This clone appeared a few times. The J gene is TRBJ2-1, the V gene TRBV7-2, with 14 bases lining up with TRBD2. In germline, CDR1 is SGHTA, CDR2 FQGNSA. The V gene end was trimmed by 5 bases and the J gene end by 7 bases; junction bases not matched to a gene: 4. The CDR3 is 15 amino acids. The CDR3 loop is CASSQGLAGGNEQFF. CDR3 coding DNA: TGTGCCAGCAGCCAAGGACTAGCGGGGGGAAATGAGCAGTTCTTC.

The table lists this clone with a count of one. The gene calls are TRBV7-2 and TRBJ1-2, with 8 bases identical to TRBD1. This CDR3 has 13 residues. Germline CDR1 and CDR2: SGHTA and FQGNSA. The ends lost 5 bases at V and 4 bases at J; junction bases unmatched: 3. CDR3 coding DNA: TGTGCCAGCAGCCTGACAGGGGCCTATGGCTACACCTTC. The encoded protein is CASSLTGAYGYTF.

The chain is built from TRBV5-6 and TRBJ2-4; D is perhaps TRBD1 (7 bases). The V and J ends lost 7 bases and 1 base respectively, with 15 bases between them. This CDR3 is built from 15 residues. CDR1 is SGHDT and CDR2 is YYEEEE in the germline V gene. CDR3 coding DNA: TGTGCCAGCCAGCTCGGGGGACAGGCCAAAAACATTCAGTACTTC. It specifies CASQLGGQAKNIQYF.

The CDR3 nucleotides read TGCGCCAGCAGCTTGGGGGACAGGGACACCGGGGAGCTGTTTTTT. Its translation: CASSLGDRDTGELFF. The J gene is TRBJ2-2, the V gene TRBV5-1; 9 nucleotides agree with TRBD1. Germline V gene lookup returns CDR1 SGHRS and CDR2 YFSETQ. The CDR3 extends over 15 amino acids. Trimming cost V 0 bases and J 3 bases; bases outside gene matches: 0.

The gene calls are TRBV9 and TRBJ1-1; D is ambiguous. Trimming took 1 base from V and 4 from J, leaving 5 bases between them. This CDR3 contains 12 residues. Germline values: CDR1 SGDLS, CDR2 YYNGEE. As DNA, the CDR3 is TGTGCCAGCAGCGTAAAAGGCACTGAAGCTTTCTTT. Its translation is CASSVKGTEAFF.

This clone turned up a few times. This rearrangement joins TRBV7-9 to TRBJ1-1; D is undetermined. V was cut by 5 bases and J by 7 bases, with 11 bases left in between. This CDR3 comprises 12 residues. Germline values: CDR1 SEHNR, CDR2 FQNEAQ (reference sequence). The CDR3 spells CASSTTIGEAFF. In nucleotides, the CDR3 is TGTGCCAGCAGCACTACTATTGGTGAAGCTTTCTTT.

This chain links TRBV10-3 with TRBJ1-6; D is ambiguous. V dropped 5 bases and J dropped 8 bases, with 10 bases sitting between them. In germline, CDR1 is ENHRY, CDR2 SYGVKD. The CDR3 covers 13 residues. CDR3 bases: TGTGCCATCAGTCTTGATAGCGATTCACCCCTCCACTTT. Protein product: CAISLDSDSPLHF.

This rearrangement joins TRBV6-6 to TRBJ1-6; D is unclear. From germline, CDR1 is MNHNY and CDR2 SVGAGI (reference sequence). Between the trimmed V and J ends, which lost 6 bases and 10 bases, there was a span of 19 bases. The CDR3 totals 15 residues. The CDR3 sequence: CASRRTAIIGSPLHF. The CDR3 DNA sequence: TGTGCCAGCAGAAGGACGGCCATTATCGGATCACCCCTCCACTTT.

The V gene is TRBV12-5, the J gene TRBJ2-5; 9 nucleotides match TRBD1. Looked up from germline, CDR1 is LGHNT and CDR2 is FRNRAP. V shed 5 bases and J 5 bases; nucleotides not matched to a gene: 9. The CDR3 loop spans 15 amino acids. The CDR3 reads CASGLTGGISETQYF. Written as DNA, the CDR3 is TGTGCTAGTGGTCTGACAGGGGGGATTTCGGAGACCCAGTACTTC. The complete variable domain, with remaining parts taken from reference TRBV12-5 and TRBJ2-5, reads DARVTQTPRHKVTEMGQEVTMRCQPILGHNTVFWYRQTMMQGLELLAYFRNRAPLDDSGMPKDRFSAEMPDATLATLKIQPSEPRDSAVYFCASGLTGGISETQYFGPGTRLLVL.

This clone was found a few times. The chain recombines TRBV29-1 with TRBJ2-1; 11 positions match TRBD2. The germline V gene encodes CDR1 SQVTM and CDR2 ANQGSEA. Losses at the gene ends were 3 bases for V and 10 bases for J; bases not matched to a gene: 5. The CDR3 is 13 amino acids. The CDR3 DNA is TGCAGCGTTGATGGTAGCGGGGGGGCAGAGCAGTTCTTC. Amino acids: CSVDGSGGAEQFF.

This chain joins TRBV19 and TRBJ1-5; no clear D gene. The CDR3 is 13 amino acids. Germline V gene sequence: CDR1 LNHDA, CDR2 SQIVND (reference sequence). V was trimmed by 3 bases and J by 4 bases, leaving 7 bases between them. The CDR3 here is CASSIQENQPQHF. The CDR3, as DNA: TGTGCCAGTAGTATCCAGGAGAATCAGCCCCAGCATTTT. Using reference TRBV19 and TRBJ1-5 for the parts outside the CDR3, the full variable domain is DGGITQSPKYLFRKEGQNVTLSCEQNLNHDAMYWYRQDPGQGLRLIYYSQIVNDFQKGDIAEGYSVSREKKESFPLTVTSAQKNPTAFYLCASSIQENQPQHFGDGTRLSIL.

CDR3 sequence reads: CASSLSGRSPLHF. The CDR3 region has the DNA TGTGCCAGCAGTTTATCAGGGAGATCACCCCTCCACTTT. This chain joins TRBV28 and TRBJ1-6; D perhaps matches TRBD1 (5 bases). V shed 1 base and J shed 10 bases, with 8 bases lying between them. This CDR3 is 13 amino acids long. Looked up from germline, CDR1 is MDHEN and CDR2 is SYDVKM.

This clone was picked up a small number of times. The V and J genes are TRBV10-3 and TRBJ2-1; D uncertain. This CDR3 has 12 amino acids. Germline V gene sequence: CDR1 ENHRY, CDR2 SYGVKD. Trimming pared 4 bases from V and 9 bases from J, leaving 10 bases between. The CDR3 sequence is CAISGLRGEQFF. The CDR3, as DNA: TGTGCCATCAGTGGTTTGAGAGGTGAGCAGTTCTTC.